Each of the 13 T cell receptor beta chains below was sequenced from the same sample in a study of technical replicates of blood from a few donors. The data were produced by immunoSEQ multiplex PCR, yet TCRdb's version contains in-frame clones alone and is incomplete. There are under 90,000 clones in the sample; around 94% occur only once, and less than 0.25% lies in the top ten. Source material: T cells isolated from PBMCs. These receptors all come from a human donor in good health.

J is TRBJ1-2 and V is TRBV6-5, with 7 bases lining up with TRBD1. Germline CDR1 reads MNHEY; CDR2 reads SVGAGI. The trim removed 2 bases at V and 6 bases at J, leaving 3 bases unmatched. The CDR3 totals 13 residues. The CDR3 bases are TGTGCCAGCAGTTACCGGGGGACAGATGGCTACACCTTC. As protein: CASSYRGTDGYTF.

The chain is built from TRBV6-5 and TRBJ1-6; D remains unclear. Germline CDR1 and CDR2: MNHEY and SVGAGI. The germline V and J ends were trimmed by 5 bases and 7 bases, with 12 bases remaining between them. This CDR3 has 14 residues. For the CDR3, the DNA is TGTGCCAGCAGTCCTCCAGGCTCAAATTCACCCCTCCACTTT. Amino acid sequence: CASSPPGSNSPLHF.

This clone was observed a handful of times. This chain joins TRBV5-6 and TRBJ2-7, with TRBD1 identical over 7 bases. With 5 bases clipped from V and 0 bases from J, the junction kept 14 bases outside the gene matches. Germline V gene sequence: CDR1 SGHDT, CDR2 YYEEEE. The CDR3 has 17 residues. The CDR3 loop reads CASSPVVGGHISYEQYF. The CDR3 bases are TGTGCCAGCAGTCCCGTAGTAGGGGGCCATATCTCCTACGAGCAGTACTTC.

This clone was counted a single time. V is TRBV4-2 and J is TRBJ2-2; the match to TRBD2 covers 7 bases. V was clipped by 0 bases and J by 0 bases; unmatched bases: 22. CDR1 LGHNA and CDR2 YNFKEQ come from the germline V gene. This CDR3 spans 23 amino acids. This chain's CDR3 is CASSQELSGLAETNKANTGELFF. In DNA, the CDR3 is TGTGCCAGCAGCCAAGAACTTTCGGGCCTAGCGGAAACAAATAAAGCGAACACCGGGGAGCTGTTTTTT.

J is TRBJ2-2 and V is TRBV4-2, with 7 bases matching TRBD2. The CDR3 is 15 amino acids. V lost 1 base and J lost 1; bases outside the gene matches: 0. From germline, CDR1 is LGHNA and CDR2 YNFKEQ. CDR3 DNA: TGTGCCAGCAGCCAAGCGGGGGGGAACACCGGGGAGCTGTTTTTT. This translates into CASSQAGGNTGELFF.

The rearrangement uses TRBV5-1 and TRBJ2-7; TRBD2 aligns across 8 bases. The V gene end was trimmed by 0 bases and the J gene end by 4 bases; junction bases not matched to a gene: 3. This CDR3 is built from 14 residues. Germline V gene data show CDR1 as SGHRS and CDR2 as YFSETQ. DNA of the CDR3: TGCGCCAGCAGCTTGGTTACGGGAGGGTACGAGCAGTACTTC. It yields the protein CASSLVTGGYEQYF.

The chain recombines TRBV19 with TRBJ1-6; D gene uncertain. This CDR3 spans 16 amino acids. The ends were cut back, 5 bases at V and 1 base at J, with 12 bases in the middle. Germline-derived CDR1 and CDR2 are LNHDA and SQIVND (reference sequence). DNA of the CDR3: TGTGCCAGTAGTCTACTCTCGGAGTCCTATAATTCACCCCTCCACTTT. This translates into CASSLLSESYNSPLHF.

The chain joins TRBV11-3 to TRBJ1-1, with D uncertain. The CDR3 is 13 amino acids. Trimming took 4 bases from V and 0 from J, leaving 6 bases between them. From germline, CDR1 is SGHNT and CDR2 YENEEA. The CDR3: CASSSTMNTEAFF. In nucleotides, the CDR3 is TGTGCCAGCAGCTCTACTATGAACACTGAAGCTTTCTTT.

The chain couples TRBV6-5 to TRBJ2-1; 11 nucleotides agree with TRBD2. The CDR3 is 15 residues long. V shed 4 bases, J shed 3 bases, and the junction held 2 bases outside the gene matches. CDR1 and CDR2 (germline): MNHEY, SVGAGI. CDR3 residues: CASSLAGGRYNEQFF. CDR3 in DNA: TGTGCCAGCAGTTTAGCGGGAGGGCGCTACAATGAGCAGTTCTTC.

CDR3 nucleotides: TGTGCCAGCGGCAGGGTTCAAGGTGATCAGCCCCAGCATTTT. Its translation is CASGRVQGDQPQHF. V and J are TRBV27 and TRBJ1-5; D possibly corresponds to TRBD1 (5 bases). The CDR3 loop spans 14 amino acids. V was shortened by 8 bases and J by 5 bases, with 16 bases between the two germline ends. CDR1 MNHEY and CDR2 SMNVEV come from the germline V gene (reference sequence).

This chain connects TRBV4-1 to TRBJ2-7, with TRBD2 as a possible D gene (5 bases). The CDR3 runs 13 residues. Germline V gives CDR1 MGHRA, CDR2 YSYEKL. V gave up 1 base and J gave up 4 bases, with 8 bases separating them. The CDR3 reads CASSQGVAYEQYF. The CDR3, as DNA: TGCGCCAGCAGCCAAGGGGTAGCGTACGAGCAGTACTTC.

Comment on this clone: One end of the junction is discordant with germline, which a read error may explain. The V and J genes are TRBV6-6 and TRBJ2-7, with D perhaps TRBD1 (6 bases). The CDR3 spans 14 residues. Germline V gene data show CDR1 as MNHNY and CDR2 as SVGAGI (reference sequence). The CDR3 spells CASSYVGASHEQYF. The CDR3 DNA is TGTGCCAGCAGTTACGTGGGGGCCTCCCACGAGCAGTACTTC.

The chain joins TRBV4-2 to TRBJ2-5; 12 nucleotides agree with TRBD2. This CDR3 spans 16 amino acids. J lost 2 bases, V lost 8 bases, and 9 bases had no gene match. CDR1 is LGHNA and CDR2 is YNFKEQ in the germline V gene. CDR3 sequence reads: CASRETSGGLQETQYF. In nucleotides, the CDR3 is TGTGCCAGCCGAGAGACTAGCGGGGGACTACAAGAGACCCAGTACTTC.